Sequencing of this TCR beta chain was carried out in a study of T cell responses to AZD1222 COVID-19 vaccine. Study results and limitations: Donors in the cohort were predominantly white British and more often female, and clonal diversity was possibly underestimated. Spike-specific TCR depth and breadth grew after two AZD1222 doses. Seropositivity was recorded at baseline in only a handful of AZD1222 recipients.

Assay: immunoSEQ multiplex PCR; the TCRdb copy retains only in-frame clones and omits some. Here the sample spans 140,000 to 150,000 clones, about 93% being singletons. Note on this clone: Its specificity is not known.

The CDR3 totals 13 residues. V was trimmed by 4 bases and J by 4 bases, leaving 10 bases between them. Germline V gene lookup returns CDR1 LGHDT and CDR2 YNNKEL (reference sequence). The source material was peripheral blood, sampled on day 0 of AZD1222 vaccination. The chain combines TRBV3-1 (or the pseudogene TRBV3-2) with TRBJ1-1, with a possible D match to TRBD1 (5 bases). The TCR comes from an adult in good health. The CDR3 is CASSPRGSTEAFF. CDR3 sequence (DNA): TGTGCCAGCAGCCCTCGGGGGAGCACTGAAGCTTTCTTT.